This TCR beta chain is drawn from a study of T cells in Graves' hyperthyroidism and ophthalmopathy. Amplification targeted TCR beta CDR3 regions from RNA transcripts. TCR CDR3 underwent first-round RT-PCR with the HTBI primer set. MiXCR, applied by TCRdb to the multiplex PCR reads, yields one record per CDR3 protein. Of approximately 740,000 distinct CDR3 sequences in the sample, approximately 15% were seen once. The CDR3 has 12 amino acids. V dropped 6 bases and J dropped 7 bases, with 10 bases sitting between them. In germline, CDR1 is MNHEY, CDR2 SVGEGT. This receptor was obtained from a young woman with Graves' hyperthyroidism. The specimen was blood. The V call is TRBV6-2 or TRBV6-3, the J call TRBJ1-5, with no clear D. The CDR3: CASRPELQPQHF. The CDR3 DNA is TGTGCCAGCAGACCCGAGCTGCAGCCCCAGCATTTT.